Presented here are 17 T cell receptor beta chains from one specimen sequenced in a study of blood T cell repertoires in COVID-19. Clones were sequenced by immunoSEQ multiplex PCR, and TCRdb holds only the in-frame ones, with some missing. The data show approximately 330,000 clones, nearly 90% seen once. Sequencing was carried out using peripheral blood. The receptors shown here come from a woman in her thirties or forties with COVID-19, enrolled during active disease.

The rearrangement uses TRBV28 and TRBJ1-2, with 10 bases matching TRBD1. The CDR3 has 13 residues. The germline V gene has CDR1 MDHEN and CDR2 SYDVKM. With 6 bases clipped from V and 8 bases from J, the junction kept 6 bases outside the gene matches. The CDR3 reads CASSSGQGEGYTF. The CDR3 region has the DNA TGTGCCAGCAGCTCAGGACAGGGGGAAGGCTACACCTTC.

This sequence joins TRBV28 and TRBJ2-7; TRBD2 agrees at 8 bases. The CDR3 consists of 18 residues. Trimming at V came to 3 bases and at J to 0 bases, leaving 13 bases not matched to a gene. The germline V gene encodes CDR1 MDHEN and CDR2 SYDVKM. The CDR3 is CASSFTRGETESSYEQYF. In DNA form, the CDR3 reads TGTGCCAGCAGTTTCACGCGGGGGGAGACAGAAAGCTCCTACGAGCAGTACTTC.

The rearrangement joins TRBV28 to TRBJ2-7, with 13 bases identical to TRBD2. This CDR3 spans 15 amino acids. V lost 2 bases and J lost 4; bases outside the gene matches: 2. Per the germline V gene, CDR1 is MDHEN and CDR2 is SYDVKM. The CDR3 region has the DNA TGTGCCAGCAGTTTAGGGGGACTAGCGGGGTACGAGCAGTACTTC. Translation: CASSLGGLAGYEQYF.

The genes are TRBV28 and TRBJ2-1; 7 nucleotides match TRBD1. CDR1 is MDHEN, CDR2 SYDVKM, per germline. This CDR3 is 14 amino acids long. The J segment lost 4 bases and the V segment lost 5 bases, leaving 5 bases of the junction unmatched. In DNA form, the CDR3 reads TGTGCCAGCAGTCCAGCGACAGGGTACAATGAGCAGTTCTTC. Encoded protein: CASSPATGYNEQFF.

The J gene is TRBJ1-2, the V gene TRBV28; D is unresolved. Germline values: CDR1 MDHEN, CDR2 SYDVKM. The CDR3 is 13 amino acids. Trimming removed 7 bases from V and 4 bases from J, with 13 bases in between. CDR3 bases: TGTGCCAGCATGTCAGGAAACACCTATGGCTACACCTTC. Protein: CASMSGNTYGYTF.

The chain couples TRBV19 to TRBJ1-2, with D possibly being TRBD1 (6 bases). The germline gives CDR1 LNHDA, CDR2 SQIVND (reference sequence). The V and J ends lost 5 bases and 8 bases respectively, with 24 bases between them. The CDR3 is 16 amino acids. CDR3 DNA: TGTGCCAGTAGTTATCTTTCCCGTGGCAGGGGAGAAGGCTACACCTTC. It translates to CASSYLSRGRGEGYTF.

This chain connects TRBV7-9 to TRBJ1-4; 7 bases line up with TRBD1. CDR3 length equals 15 residues. J lost 5 bases, V lost 5 bases, and 8 bases had no gene match. Germline V gene sequence: CDR1 SEHNR, CDR2 FQNEAQ (reference sequence). CDR3 coding DNA: TGTGCCAGCAGCCGCTCCGGGACAGTCAATGAAAAACTGTTTTTT. Amino acids: CASSRSGTVNEKLFF.

The J gene is TRBJ1-4, the V gene TRBV4-1; the D is unclear. The CDR3 contains 14 residues. V lost 0 bases, J lost 8 bases, and 10 bases lay in between. The germline V gene has CDR1 MGHRA and CDR2 YSYEKL. This chain's CDR3 is CASSQDSKVEKLFF. CDR3 sequence (DNA): TGCGCCAGCAGCCAAGATAGCAAGGTGGAAAAACTGTTTTTT.

This clone has more than one count but fewer than ten. The rearrangement joins TRBV19 to TRBJ1-5, with 7 bases lining up with TRBD1. The CDR3 length is 13 residues. CDR1 and CDR2 from the germline V gene are LNHDA and SQIVND (reference sequence). Germline trimming cut 5 bases from V and 9 bases from J; bases unmatched to any gene: 7. This CDR3 is CASSLQGQGPQHF. In DNA form, the CDR3 reads TGTGCCAGTAGTCTACAGGGGCAGGGGCCCCAGCATTTT.

This chain links TRBV28 with TRBJ1-3; 8 bases line up with TRBD1. From germline, CDR1 is MDHEN and CDR2 SYDVKM. This CDR3 region has 17 residues. The V segment lost 4 bases and the J segment 8 bases; nucleotides outside the gene matches: 16. CDR3 sequence (DNA): TGTGCCAGCAGTTCCTTAGGTGGACAGGGAAGAGTAGACACCATATATTTT. Protein product: CASSSLGGQGRVDTIYF.

The chain's CDR3 is CASSRQTGSGNTIYF. Here the CDR3 DNA reads TGTGCCAGCAGCCGACAGACAGGCTCTGGAAACACCATATATTTT. This sequence joins TRBV3-1 (or the pseudogene TRBV3-2) and TRBJ1-3, with D perhaps matching TRBD1 (6 bases). The CDR3 totals 15 residues. The germline gives CDR1 LGHDT, CDR2 YNNKEL (reference sequence). V was pared by 4 bases and J by 0 bases, with 10 bases between.

V gene TRBV5-6 combines with J gene TRBJ1-2; D ambiguous. V gave up 3 bases and J gave up 4 bases, with 13 bases separating them. This CDR3 contains 14 residues. Germline assignment: CDR1 SGHDT and CDR2 YYEEEE. CDR3 DNA: TGTGCCAGCAGCTGGCCCTCCAGTACCTATGGCTACACCTTC. This encodes CASSWPSSTYGYTF.

This chain connects TRBV5-1 to TRBJ2-4; 7 bases match TRBD1. This CDR3 is built from 15 residues. Germline V lookup: CDR1 SGHRS, CDR2 YFSETQ. The J segment lost 3 bases and the V segment lost 3 bases, leaving 6 bases of the junction unmatched. Written as DNA, the CDR3 is TGCGCCAGCAGCTCAGGGGGATATGGCAAAAACATTCAGTACTTC. This codes for CASSSGGYGKNIQYF.

V is TRBV19 and J is TRBJ2-4; no clear D. CDR3 length equals 16 residues. The V end was cut by 3 bases, the J end by 2 bases, with 14 bases between. Per the germline V gene, CDR1 is LNHDA and CDR2 is SQIVND (reference sequence). The CDR3 sequence is CASSISRGMTKNIQYF. In DNA form, the CDR3 reads TGTGCCAGTAGTATTAGTCGAGGAATGACCAAAAACATTCAGTACTTC.

The J gene is TRBJ2-7, the V gene TRBV28, with 9 bases fitting TRBD1. CDR3 length: 14 amino acids. The J segment lost 6 bases and the V segment lost 5 bases, leaving 8 bases of the junction unmatched. Germline-derived CDR1 and CDR2 are MDHEN and SYDVKM. CDR3 sequence: CASSPGTGFREQYF. CDR3 DNA: TGTGCCAGCAGTCCCGGGACAGGGTTTCGCGAGCAGTACTTC. The entire variable domain, with the rest obtained from reference TRBV28 and TRBJ2-7, is as follows: DVKVTQSSRYLVKRTGEKVFLECVQDMDHENMFWYRQDPGLGLRLIYFSYDVKMKEKGDIPEGYSVSREKKERFSLILESASTNQTSMYLCASSPGTGFREQYFGPGTRLTVT.

This clone was seen only once. The CDR3 loop reads CATDTGTSGSNEQFF. The DNA of the CDR3 is TGTGCCACAGACACCGGGACTAGCGGGAGTAATGAGCAGTTCTTC. The chain carries TRBV19 and TRBJ2-1, with 14 bases that match TRBD2. The CDR3 contains 15 residues. V was clipped by 10 bases and J by 7 bases; unmatched bases: 9. The V gene's germline CDR1 is LNHDA and CDR2 SQIVND (reference sequence).

This clone came up a few times. The chain uses TRBV28 and TRBJ1-2; D gene uncertain. Germline V gene lookup returns CDR1 MDHEN and CDR2 SYDVKM. V dropped 1 base and J dropped 3 bases, with 3 bases sitting between them. The CDR3 is 12 amino acids. The chain's CDR3 is CASSLSDYGYTF. CDR3 nucleotides: TGTGCCAGCAGTTTATCGGACTATGGCTACACCTTC.